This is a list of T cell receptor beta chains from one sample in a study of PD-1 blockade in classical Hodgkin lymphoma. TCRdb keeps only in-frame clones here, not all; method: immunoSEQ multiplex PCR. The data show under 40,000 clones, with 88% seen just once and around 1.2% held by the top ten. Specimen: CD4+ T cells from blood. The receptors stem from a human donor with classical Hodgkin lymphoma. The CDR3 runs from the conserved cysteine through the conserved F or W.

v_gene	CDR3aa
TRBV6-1	CASSAPGGHKEPQHF
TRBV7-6	CASSSSRTGNTIYF
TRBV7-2	CASRIAGVYEQYF
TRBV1	CTSSQDSAGGWYNEQFF
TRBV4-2	CASSQRRRGEKLFF
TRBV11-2	CASSLVRRLVAYEQYF
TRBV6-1	CASSEAGSPYEQYF
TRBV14	CASSQDRAGGIEKQFF
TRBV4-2	CASSQDTLYNEQFF
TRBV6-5	CASSQGTSAHNEQFF
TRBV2	CASSVDRESTEQFF
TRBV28	CASRPAGTAGNTIYF
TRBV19	CASSIGTRDEQFF
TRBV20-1	CSASTSFF
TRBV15	CATSRQGEGTEAFF
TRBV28	CASLVWGQPQHF
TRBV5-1	CASSLSGQGPDTQYF
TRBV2	CASGQVGNQPQHF
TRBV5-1	CASSPTGPGNTGELFF
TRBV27	CASSFSAGTGGYEQYF
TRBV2	CASLAGAGGETQYF
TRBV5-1	CASSLGGTGELFF